Following are 8 T cell receptor beta chains from one sample sequenced in a study of T-cell reconstitution after alpha-beta-depleted transplantation in children (dated by TCRdb to about 2016). Libraries came from PCR. Sequencing was performed on an Illumina HiSeq 2500. TCR library preparation used molecular barcoding, with unique molecular identifiers applied to normalize quantification of the TCRbeta repertoire. Through fastp at Q25 and MiXCR, TCRdb rebuilt clones from the public reads, retaining in-frame beta chains. Rows with one shared CDR3 protein collapse into an entry with the most common genes and DNA. The sample table shows about 980,000 distinct CDR3 sequences, and about 29% are seen once. 28% of the sample goes to the ten largest clones. The intended sense of this specimen's treatment or condition label: allogeneic hematopoietic cell transplantation with graft depleted of TCRalphabeta T cells and CD19 B cells.

The sequencing used PBMCs, mostly from graft donor cells, collected 360 days after TCRalphabeta/CD19-depleted stem cell transplant. These receptors all stem from a boy under two years old who had a stem cell transplant for SCID, so the T cells may come from the graft donor.

V gene TRBV7-6 combines with J gene TRBJ2-5; tentative D call: TRBD1 (6 bases). V was trimmed by 1 base and J by 2 bases, leaving 11 bases between them. The CDR3 contains 15 residues. Germline V CDR1 and CDR2: SGHVS, FNYEAQ. The CDR3 region is CASSLVTGPQETQYF. The CDR3 DNA is TGTGCCAGCAGCTTAGTAACAGGGCCACAAGAGACCCAGTACTTC.

The gene calls are TRBV5-1 and TRBJ1-2; D is perhaps TRBD1 (5 bases). The CDR3 covers 13 residues. The V and J ends lost 2 bases and 6 bases respectively, with 11 bases between them. Germline V gene data show CDR1 as SGHRS and CDR2 as YFSETQ. The DNA for the CDR3 is TGCGCCAGCAGCTTCTTGGGGGGACATGGCTACACCTTC. Translating it yields CASSFLGGHGYTF.

The chain links TRBV20-1 to TRBJ2-7; D not certain. This CDR3 contains 14 residues. Germline-derived CDR1 and CDR2 are DFQATT and SNEGSKA (reference sequence). Trimming left V 0 bases short and J 3 bases short, with 12 bases between. DNA of the CDR3: TGCAGTGCTAGAGAGCTGGCCAGTTTCTACGAGCAGTACTTC. It specifies CSARELASFYEQYF.

This chain links TRBV28 with TRBJ2-1, with D perhaps given as TRBD1 or TRBD2 (5 bases each). Germline V gives CDR1 MDHEN, CDR2 SYDVKM. Deletions cut 5 bases from V and 15 bases from J, with 17 bases between. This CDR3 has 12 amino acids. This chain's CDR3 is CASSLGTPNRFF. The CDR3 DNA is TGTGCCAGCAGTCTAGGGACCCCCAATCGGTTCTTC.

V and J are TRBV5-1 and TRBJ2-6; D is undetermined. This CDR3 has 18 amino acids. V lost 1 base, J lost 0 bases, and 14 bases lay in between. Germline V gene sequence: CDR1 SGHRS, CDR2 YFSETQ. CDR3 nucleotides: TGCGCCAGCAGCTTGACCTGGGCATTTTCCTCTGGGGCCAACGTCCTGACTTTC. This gives the protein CASSLTWAFSSGANVLTF.

V usage is TRBV15 and J usage is TRBJ1-3, with 9 bases matching TRBD1. CDR3 size: 21 residues. Germline lookup yields CDR1 LNHNV and CDR2 YYDKDF (reference sequence). Germline trimming cut 1 base from V and 1 base from J; bases unmatched to any gene: 17. For the CDR3, the DNA is TGTGCCACCAGCAGAGCCCCACAGGGGGCGAGCTATGCCGGTTCTGGAAACACCATATATTTT. Its protein product is CATSRAPQGASYAGSGNTIYF.

This clonotype was recorded a few times. The chain recombines TRBV2 with TRBJ2-3, with D maybe TRBD1 (6 bases). The V end lost 11 bases, the J end lost 2 bases, and 14 bases lay between the germline ends. Germline CDR1 SNHLY, CDR2 FYNNEI. The length of the CDR3 is 13 residues. The CDR3 loop reads CAVPGQLTDTQYF. The CDR3 nucleotides read TGTGCCGTCCCGGGACAACTCACAGATACGCAGTATTTT.

DNA for the CDR3: TGTGCCAGCAGCGTCCGGGACAGGAGGGTCACGGGGGAGCTGTTTTTT. Protein product: CASSVRDRRVTGELFF. The chain employs TRBV9 and TRBJ2-2, with TRBD1 matching over 8 bases. The CDR3 is 16 residues long. Looked up from germline, CDR1 is SGDLS and CDR2 is YYNGEE. Losses at the gene ends were 2 bases for V and 8 bases for J; bases not matched to a gene: 11.